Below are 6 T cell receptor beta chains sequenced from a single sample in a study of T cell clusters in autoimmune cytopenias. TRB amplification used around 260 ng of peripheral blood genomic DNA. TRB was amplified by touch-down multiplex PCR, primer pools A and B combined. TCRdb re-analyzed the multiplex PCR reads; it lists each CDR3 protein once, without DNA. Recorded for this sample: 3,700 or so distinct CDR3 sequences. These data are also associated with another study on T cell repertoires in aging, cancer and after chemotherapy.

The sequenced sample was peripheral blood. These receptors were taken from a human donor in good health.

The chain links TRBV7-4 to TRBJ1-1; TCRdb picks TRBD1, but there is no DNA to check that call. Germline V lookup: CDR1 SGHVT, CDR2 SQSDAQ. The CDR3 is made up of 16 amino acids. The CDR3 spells CASSPRLGQMNTEAFF. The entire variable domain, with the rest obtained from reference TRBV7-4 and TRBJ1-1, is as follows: GAGVSQSPRYKVAKRGRDVALRCDSISGHVTLYWYRQTLGQGSEVLTYSQSDAQRDKSGRPSGRFSAERPERSVSTLKIQRTEQGDSAVYLCASSPRLGQMNTEAFFGQGTRLTVV.

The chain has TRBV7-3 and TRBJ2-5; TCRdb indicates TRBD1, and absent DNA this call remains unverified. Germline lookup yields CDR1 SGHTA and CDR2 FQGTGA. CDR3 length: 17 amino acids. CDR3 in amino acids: CASSLIRTRQGHNEQFF. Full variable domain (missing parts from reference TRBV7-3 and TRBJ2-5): GAGVSQTPSNKVTEKGKYVELRCDPISGHTALYWYRQSLGQGPEFLIYFQGTGAADDSGLPNDRFFAVRPEGSVSTLKIQRTERGDSAVYLCASSLIRTRQGHNEQFFGPGTRLLVL.

CDR3 in amino acids: CASSPRFNAEDTQYF. The gene calls are TRBV18 and TRBJ2-3. This CDR3 region has 15 residues. The germline CDR1 and CDR2 sequences are KGHSH and LQKENI.

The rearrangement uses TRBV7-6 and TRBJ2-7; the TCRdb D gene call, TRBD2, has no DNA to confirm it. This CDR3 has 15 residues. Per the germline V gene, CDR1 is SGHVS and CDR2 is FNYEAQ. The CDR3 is CASSASNGWGDEQYF.

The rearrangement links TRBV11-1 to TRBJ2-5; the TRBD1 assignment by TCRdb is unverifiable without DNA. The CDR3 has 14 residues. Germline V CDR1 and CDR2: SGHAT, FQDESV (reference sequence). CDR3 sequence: CASSPGGNQETQYF.

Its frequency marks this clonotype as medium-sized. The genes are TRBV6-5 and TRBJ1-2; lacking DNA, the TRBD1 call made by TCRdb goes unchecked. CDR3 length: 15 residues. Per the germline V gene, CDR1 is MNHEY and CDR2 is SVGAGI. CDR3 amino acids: CASSYSQAGAYGYTF.